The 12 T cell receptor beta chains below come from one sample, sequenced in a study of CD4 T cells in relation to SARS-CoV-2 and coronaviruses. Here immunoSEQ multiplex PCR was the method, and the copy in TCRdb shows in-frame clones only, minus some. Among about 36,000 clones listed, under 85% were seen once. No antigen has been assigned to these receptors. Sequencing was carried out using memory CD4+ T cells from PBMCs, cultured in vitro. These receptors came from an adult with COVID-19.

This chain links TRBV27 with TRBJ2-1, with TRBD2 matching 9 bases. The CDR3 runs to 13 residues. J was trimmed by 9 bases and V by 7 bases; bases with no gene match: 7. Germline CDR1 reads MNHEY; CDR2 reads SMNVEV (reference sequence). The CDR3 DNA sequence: TGTGCCAGCACCTCTAGCGGGAAGAGTGAGCAGTTCTTC. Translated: CASTSSGKSEQFF.

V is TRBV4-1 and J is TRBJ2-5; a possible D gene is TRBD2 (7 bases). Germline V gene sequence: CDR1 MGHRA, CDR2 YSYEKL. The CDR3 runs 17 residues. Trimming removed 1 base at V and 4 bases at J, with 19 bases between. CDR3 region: CASSQVGGGGRRETQYF. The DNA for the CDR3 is TGCGCCAGCAGCCAAGTGGGAGGGGGGGGCCGACGAGAGACCCAGTACTTC.

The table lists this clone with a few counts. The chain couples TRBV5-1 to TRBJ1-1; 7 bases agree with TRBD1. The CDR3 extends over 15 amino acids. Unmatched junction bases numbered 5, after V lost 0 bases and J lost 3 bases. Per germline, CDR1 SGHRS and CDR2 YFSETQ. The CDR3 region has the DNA TGCGCCAGCAGCTTGGCCGCAGGGGGGGACACTGAAGCTTTCTTT. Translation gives CASSLAAGGDTEAFF.

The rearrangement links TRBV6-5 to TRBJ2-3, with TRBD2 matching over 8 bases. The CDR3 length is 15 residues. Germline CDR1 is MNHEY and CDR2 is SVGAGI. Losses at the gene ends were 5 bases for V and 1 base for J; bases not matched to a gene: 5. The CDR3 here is CASSLSGTRTDTQYF. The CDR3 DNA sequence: TGTGCCAGCAGTCTTAGCGGGACTCGCACAGATACGCAGTATTTT.

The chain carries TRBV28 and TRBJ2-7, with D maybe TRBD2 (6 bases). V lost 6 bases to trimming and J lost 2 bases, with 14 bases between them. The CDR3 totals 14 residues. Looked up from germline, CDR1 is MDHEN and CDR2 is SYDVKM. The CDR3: CASRGRTTAYEQYF. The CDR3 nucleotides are TGTGCCAGCAGGGGGAGGACTACCGCCTACGAGCAGTACTTC.

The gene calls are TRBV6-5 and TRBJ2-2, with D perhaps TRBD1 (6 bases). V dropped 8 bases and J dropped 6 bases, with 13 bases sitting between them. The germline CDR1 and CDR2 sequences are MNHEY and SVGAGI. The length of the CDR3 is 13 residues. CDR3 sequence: CASGTGRPGELFF. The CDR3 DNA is TGTGCCAGCGGAACAGGGCGTCCCGGGGAGCTGTTTTTT.

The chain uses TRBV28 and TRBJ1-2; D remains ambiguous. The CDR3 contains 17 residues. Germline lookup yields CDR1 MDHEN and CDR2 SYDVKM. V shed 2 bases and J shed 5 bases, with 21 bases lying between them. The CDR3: CASSLEGPRVATYGYTF. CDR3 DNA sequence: TGTGCCAGCAGTTTAGAGGGTCCCAGAGTTGCTACTTATGGCTACACCTTC.

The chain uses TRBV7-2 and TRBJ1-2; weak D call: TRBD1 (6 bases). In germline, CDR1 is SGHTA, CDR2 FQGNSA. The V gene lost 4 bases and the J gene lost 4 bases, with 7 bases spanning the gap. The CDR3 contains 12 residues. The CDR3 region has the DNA TGTGCCAGCAGCTCCAGGGGCTATGGCTACACCTTC. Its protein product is CASSSRGYGYTF.

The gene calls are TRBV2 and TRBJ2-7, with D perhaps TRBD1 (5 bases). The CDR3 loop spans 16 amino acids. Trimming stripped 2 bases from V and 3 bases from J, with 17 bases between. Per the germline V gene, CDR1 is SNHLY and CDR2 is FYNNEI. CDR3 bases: TGTGCCAGCAGTGAATACCCAGGACATGCTGGCTACGAGCAGTACTTC. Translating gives CASSEYPGHAGYEQYF. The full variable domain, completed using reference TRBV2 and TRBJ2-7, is EPEVTQTPSHQVTQMGQEVILRCVPISNHLYFYWYRQILGQKVEFLVSFYNNEISEKSEIFDDQFSVERPDGSNFTLKIRSTKLEDSAMYFCASSEYPGHAGYEQYFGPGTRLTVT.

CDR3 protein: CASSFGTSGYEQYF. In DNA, the CDR3 is TGTGCCAGCAGTTTTGGGACTAGCGGCTACGAGCAGTACTTC. The rearrangement joins TRBV6-5 to TRBJ2-7; 11 nucleotides line up with TRBD2. Unmatched junction bases numbered 2, after V lost 4 bases and J lost 3 bases. The CDR3 contains 14 residues. The germline CDR1 and CDR2 sequences are MNHEY and SVGAGI.

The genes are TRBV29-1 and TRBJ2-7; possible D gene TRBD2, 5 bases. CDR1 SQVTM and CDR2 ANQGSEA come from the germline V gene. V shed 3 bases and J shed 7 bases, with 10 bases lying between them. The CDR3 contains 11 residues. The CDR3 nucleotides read TGCAGCGTTGACTCGGGGTTGGAGCAGTACTTC. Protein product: CSVDSGLEQYF.

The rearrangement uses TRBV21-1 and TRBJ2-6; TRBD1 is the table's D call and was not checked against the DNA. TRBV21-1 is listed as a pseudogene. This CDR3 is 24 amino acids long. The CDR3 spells CASSNVAGDQFDLSHRSGANVLTF. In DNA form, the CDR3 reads TGTGCCAGCAGCAATGTTGCAGGGGACCAATTCGATCTCTCCCATCGGTCTGGGGCCAACGTCCTGACTTTC.